There are many counts of the clone carrying this TCR beta chain. Its antigen is unknown. This sample was included in a study of CD8 T cells in ankylosing spondylitis. Findings and caveats of the study: Disease-linked clones bore a CD8+ phenotype, appearing relatively rarely in peripheral blood. Significant enrichment of disease-linked clones was reported in matched ankylosing spondylitis synovial fluid.

Germline-derived CDR1 and CDR2 are SQVTM and ANQGSEA. The V and J ends lost 6 bases and 4 bases, in that order; junction bases with no gene match: 6. The CDR3 has 14 residues. Scientists made TCR beta libraries using quantitative 5'-RACE with molecular barcodes. TCRdb processed the 5' RACE reads anew with MiXCR; each CDR3 protein has one entry. The sample carries 150,000 to 200,000 distinct CDR3 sequences, roughly 10% recorded once. The V gene is TRBV29-1, the J gene TRBJ2-3; 11 nucleotides match TRBD2. The sequenced sample consisted of blood, either unsorted or a sorted T cell fraction (not recorded which). The receptor comes from a female donor with ankylosing spondylitis or in good health (not recorded which). This CDR3 is CSVNSGRGADTQYF. CDR3 in DNA: TGCAGCGTGAATAGCGGGAGGGGGGCAGATACGCAGTATTTT.